These T cell receptor beta chains were read from a single sample in a study of shared clonotypes between healthy human individuals. Sequencing used immunoSEQ multiplex PCR; TCRdb keeps in-frame clones, though not all of them. The repertoire holds about 510,000 clones, with 79% as singletons. The material sequenced was PBMCs. The source is a woman aged 35 to 49 in good health. Some clones in this sample may be carry-over from other donors' samples. The CDR3 runs from the conserved cysteine through the conserved F or W. D genes are given only for firm matches. Clone size, where shown, is once, few, many, or a class for clones that have expanded.

v_call	j_call	d_call	clone_size	cdr3_nt	cdr3_aa
TRBV10-2	TRBJ2-7	NA	NA	TGCGCCAGCAGTACTTTTAGGGGAGAGCAGTACTTC	CASSTFRGEQYF
TRBV27	TRBJ2-5	NA	NA	TGTGCCAGCAGTTCACTCTCCTCCTGGGAGACCCAGTACTTC	CASSSLSSWETQYF
TRBV7-9	TRBJ2-3	NA	NA	TGTGCCAGCAGCTCTCAGGGGCGATCGGGGAAGGATACGCAGTATTTT	CASSSQGRSGKDTQYF
TRBV6-5	TRBJ1-4	NA	NA	TGTGCCAGCAGTTACCCCTTCACGACAGGATTAAGACTGTTTTTT	CASSYPFTTGLRLFF
TRBV6-5	TRBJ2-6	NA	NA	TGTGCCACCTTTGACTGGGCATCTGGGGCCAACGTCCTGACTTTC	CATFDWASGANVLTF
TRBV28	TRBJ1-2	NA	NA	TGTGCCAGCAGTCCAACAGGGAGCTATGGCTACACCTTC	CASSPTGSYGYTF
TRBV7-9	TRBJ1-4	NA	NA	TGTGCCAGCACCAGGAGGGTGGATGAAAAACTGTTTTTT	CASTRRVDEKLFF
TRBV2	TRBJ1-5	TRBD1	NA	TGTGCCAGCAGCCAAAGAGTCGGGACAGGGACCATTTATAGCAATCAGCCCCAGCATTTT	CASSQRVGTGTIYSNQPQHF
TRBV7-8	TRBJ2-5	TRBD1	NA	TGTGCCAGCAGCCCCACAGGGGGCAGGGAGACCCAGTACTTC	CASSPTGGRETQYF
TRBV19	TRBJ2-2	NA	NA	TGTGCCACCCCTGTAACAGCGAACACCGGGGAGCTGTTTTTT	CATPVTANTGELFF
TRBV11-2	TRBJ2-1	NA	NA	TGTGCCAGCAGCTTAACCGGGAACCCCCACAATAGTGAGCAGTTCTTC	CASSLTGNPHNSEQFF
TRBV29-1	TRBJ2-5	TRBD1	many	TGCAGCGTTGGCCCCCATGACAGGGTTGGAGAGACCCAGTACTTC	CSVGPHDRVGETQYF
TRBV19	TRBJ1-1	NA	NA	TGTGCCAGTAGTATAGGGGGGGCCACTGAAGCTTTCTTT	CASSIGGATEAFF
TRBV4-2	TRBJ2-2	TRBD1	few	TGTGCCAGCGGCGAGGGACAGGGGAGGACCGGGGAGCTGTTTTTT	CASGEGQGRTGELFF
TRBV18	TRBJ2-1	TRBD2	NA	TGTGCCAGCTCGCTGGGGGCAGGACTAGCGGGGCACAATGAGCAGTTCTTC	CASSLGAGLAGHNEQFF
TRBV6-4	TRBJ2-2	NA	many	TGTGCCAGCAGTGAAGGTGACACCGGGGAGCTGTTTTTT	CASSEGDTGELFF
TRBV21-1	TRBJ1-1	NA	NA	TGTGCAATTAGGGGGAGAACCGCGAGGGCTTTCTTT	CAIRGRTARAFF
TRBV30	TRBJ1-6	NA	NA	TGTGCCTGGAGCCATCAGATAAATAATTCACCCCTCCACTTT	CAWSHQINNSPLHF
TRBV7-6	TRBJ2-2	NA	NA	TGTGCCAGCAGCCCCCTGCGGGCCGGGGAGCTGTTTTTT	CASSPLRAGELFF
TRBV10-1	TRBJ2-2	NA	few	TGCGCCAGCAGTAACCTGATCACCGGGGAGCTGTTTTTT	CASSNLITGELFF
TRBV5-6	TRBJ1-2	NA	NA	TGTGCCAGCAGCCCATGGGGGTCCTCCTATGGCTACACCTTC	CASSPWGSSYGYTF
TRBV18	TRBJ2-2	NA	few	TGTGCCAGCTCACCATCGCAGGGTGAGAAGACCGGGGAGCTGTTTTTT	CASSPSQGEKTGELFF
TRBV19	TRBJ1-1	TRBD1	NA	TGTGCCAGTAGTCTTAGACAGGGATCCACTGAAGCTTTCTTT	CASSLRQGSTEAFF
TRBV10-3	TRBJ2-7	TRBD1	NA	TGTGCCATCAGTGAGGGACCCGGACAGGGGGACGACGAGCAGTACTTC	CAISEGPGQGDDEQYF
TRBV4-1	TRBJ1-1	NA	NA	TGCGCCAGCAGCCCCATACTGCGGGGGGCTGAAGCTTTCTTT	CASSPILRGAEAFF
TRBV29-1	TRBJ2-7	NA	NA	TGCAGCGTTGAGCTCGACTCCTACGAGCAGTACTTC	CSVELDSYEQYF
TRBV4-1	TRBJ2-5	NA	NA	TGCGCCAGCAGCCAAGCCAGGGGGCGGGAGAGGCGAGAGACCCAGTACTTC	CASSQARGRERRETQYF
TRBV10-3	TRBJ2-7	TRBD2	NA	TGTGCCATCAGTGACCCCACGGGGGGGTCTTCCTACGAGCAGTACTTC	CAISDPTGGSSYEQYF
TRBV19	TRBJ1-1	TRBD1	few	TGTGCCAGTAGTATGAACAGGGGCACTGAAGCTTTCTTT	CASSMNRGTEAFF
TRBV30	TRBJ1-1	NA	NA	TGTGCCTGGATAAATCAGGGAAGAGGTCTGAACACTGAAGCTTTCTTT	CAWINQGRGLNTEAFF
TRBV6-1	TRBJ1-2	TRBD1	many	TGTGCCACCATTTCGACAGGGCAGCGAGATGGCTACACCTTC	CATISTGQRDGYTF
TRBV5-6	TRBJ2-2	NA	NA	TGTGCCAGCAGCTCGTTGGAGCACACGGACACCGGGGAGCTGTTTTTT	CASSSLEHTDTGELFF
TRBV2	TRBJ2-3	NA	NA	TGTGCCAGCACGCAGCCTAGCACAGATACGCAGTATTTT	CASTQPSTDTQYF
TRBV5-5	TRBJ1-1	NA	NA	TGTGCCAGCAGCTTGGATGGAGGGAGGCGACAGGAAGCTTTCTTT	CASSLDGGRRQEAFF
TRBV5-5	TRBJ2-7	NA	few	TGTGCCAGCAGCGCTAGCGCCCAGAGCTCCTACGAGCAGTACTTC	CASSASAQSSYEQYF
TRBV2	TRBJ1-2	NA	once	TGTGCCAGCGGGGAATATGGCTACACCTTC	CASGEYGYTF
TRBV6-1	TRBJ2-7	NA	NA	TGTGCCAGCAGCCTCAGTTTAGCGATAACCTACGAGCAGTACTTC	CASSLSLAITYEQYF
TRBV13	TRBJ2-1	TRBD2	few	TGTGCCAGCAGCTCCCGCCGGACTAGCGGGAGTAATGAGCAGTTCTTC	CASSSRRTSGSNEQFF
TRBV9	TRBJ2-2	TRBD2	NA	TGTGCCAGCAGCGTTGGACTAGCGGGAGGCACCGGGGAGCTGTTTTTT	CASSVGLAGGTGELFF
TRBV6-1	TRBJ1-1	NA	NA	TGTGCCAGCACCCGCGATAAAGGGGCGGGTGAAGCTTTCTTT	CASTRDKGAGEAFF
TRBV7-3	TRBJ2-2	TRBD2	NA	TGTGCCAGCAGCTCGGGACTAGCGGGAGGGACCGGGGAGCTGTTTTTT	CASSSGLAGGTGELFF
TRBV5-1	TRBJ1-4	NA	few	TGCGCCAGCCAAGTCGGGTCGGGTGAAAAACTGTTTTTT	CASQVGSGEKLFF
TRBV5-1	TRBJ2-2	NA	NA	TGCGCCAGCAGCTGGGAGGCATCCGCCGGTACCGGGGAGCTGTTTTTT	CASSWEASAGTGELFF
TRBV7-6	TRBJ1-5	NA	medium-sized	TGTGCCAGCAGCACTACGCCCAGGGGCCCAGCGGCCCAGCCCCAGCATTTT	CASSTTPRGPAAQPQHF
TRBV4-1	TRBJ2-7	NA	NA	TGCGCCAGCAGCCAAAATCTAGCGAGTGCCTACGAGCAGTACTTC	CASSQNLASAYEQYF
TRBV28	TRBJ2-7	TRBD2	NA	TGTGCCAGCAGTTTCTGGACTAGCGGGAGTTCCTACGAGCAGTACTTC	CASSFWTSGSSYEQYF
TRBV13	TRBJ2-7	TRBD1	NA	TGTGCCAGCAGCTTTAACCGGGACAGGAGTATTGGCGAGCAGTACTTC	CASSFNRDRSIGEQYF
TRBV5-4	TRBJ2-7	NA	few	TGTGCCAGCAGCCCGACGGGCGTCTCCTACGAGCAGTACTTC	CASSPTGVSYEQYF
TRBV29-1	TRBJ1-4	TRBD1	NA	TGCAGCACACAGGGGGCTGAGGGTGAAAAACTGTTTTTT	CSTQGAEGEKLFF
TRBV7-3	TRBJ2-2	TRBD2	NA	TGTGCCAGCAGCTCCTCAGCGAGCGGGGAGAACACCGGGGAGCTGTTTTTT	CASSSSASGENTGELFF